Listed below are T cell receptor beta chains from one sample, sequenced in a study of technical replicates of blood from a handful of donors. The table came from immunoSEQ multiplex PCR; TCRdb's copy has only in-frame clones and leaves some out. The data contain 87,000 or so clones, roughly 94% of them singletons. Material: T cells isolated from PBMCs. The receptors stem from a human donor in good health. Each CDR3 is given with its conserved first and last residue. The D gene is left open where the match is weak.

J,D,V,CDR3,DNA
TRBJ2-7,TRBD1,TRBV11-3,CASSTGGTGGKQYF,TGTGCCAGCAGCACAGGGGGGACAGGGGGCAAGCAGTACTTC
TRBJ2-1,-,TRBV27,CASSSSPIAESYNEQFF,TGTGCCAGCAGTTCGAGTCCTATAGCTGAGTCCTACAATGAGCAGTTCTTC
TRBJ2-3,-,TRBV21-1,CASGKHGGPDTQYF,TGTGCCAGCGGAAAGCACGGGGGTCCAGATACGCAGTATTTT
TRBJ2-5,-,TRBV29-1,CSARRQGRETQYF,TGCAGCGCGCGTCGGCAGGGCCGAGAGACCCAGTACTTC
TRBJ2-7,-,TRBV30,CAWSLAGPFYEQYF,TGTGCCTGGAGCCTCGCGGGACCGTTCTACGAGCAGTACTTC
TRBJ2-1,-,TRBV7-9,CASSLGRDNEQFF,TGTGCCAGCAGCTTAGGCAGGGATAATGAGCAGTTCTTC
TRBJ2-2,TRBD2,TRBV27,CATQPILAGENTGELFF,TGTGCCACCCAACCCATACTAGCGGGAGAAAACACCGGGGAGCTGTTTTTT
TRBJ1-1,-,TRBV28,CASSLPVYGTVNTEAFF,TGTGCCAGCAGTCTTCCGGTCTACGGGACTGTTAACACTGAAGCTTTCTTT
TRBJ2-7,TRBD2,TRBV6-4,CASSPGLAGRGEQYF,TGTGCCAGCAGCCCCGGACTAGCGGGGAGAGGGGAGCAGTACTTC
TRBJ1-2,TRBD1,TRBV28,CASSPSIGQGFYGYTF,TGTGCCAGCAGTCCCTCCATTGGACAGGGCTTCTATGGCTACACCTTC
TRBJ1-1,-,TRBV28,CASSIHRAYNTEAFF,TGTGCCAGCAGTATACACAGGGCCTATAACACTGAAGCTTTCTTT
TRBJ1-4,TRBD1,TRBV7-2,CASSLQGAGTNEKLFF,TGTGCCAGCAGCCTACAGGGGGCAGGCACTAATGAAAAACTGTTTTTT